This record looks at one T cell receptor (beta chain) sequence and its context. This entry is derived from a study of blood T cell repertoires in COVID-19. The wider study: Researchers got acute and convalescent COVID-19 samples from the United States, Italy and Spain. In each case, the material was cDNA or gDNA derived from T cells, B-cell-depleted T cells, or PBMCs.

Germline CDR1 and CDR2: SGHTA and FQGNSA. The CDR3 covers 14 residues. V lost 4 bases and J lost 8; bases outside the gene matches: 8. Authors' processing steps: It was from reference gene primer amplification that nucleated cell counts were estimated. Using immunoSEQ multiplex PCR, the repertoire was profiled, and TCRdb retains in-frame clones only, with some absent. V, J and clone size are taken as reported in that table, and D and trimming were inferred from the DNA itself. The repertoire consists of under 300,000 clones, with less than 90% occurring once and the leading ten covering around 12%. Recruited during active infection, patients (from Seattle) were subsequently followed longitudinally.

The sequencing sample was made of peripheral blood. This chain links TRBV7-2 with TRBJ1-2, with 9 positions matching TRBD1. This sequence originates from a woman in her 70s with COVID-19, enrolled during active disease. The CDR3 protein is CASSSTGGRVGYTF. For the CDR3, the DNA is TGTGCCAGCAGCTCTACAGGGGGCCGTGTGGGCTACACCTTC.